One and the same sample provided the 29 T cell receptor beta chains below, sequenced in a study of vaccination effects on CD4 cells after COVID-19. The repertoire was sequenced with immunoSEQ multiplex PCR; TCRdb's copy has only in-frame clones and lacks some. This sample has over 45,000 clones; around 63% occur once, and the top ten carry approximately 5%. Antigens of these TCRs are unknown. Investigators separated out CD4+ T cells once about 10 days of culture had passed. The sequencing used CD4+ T cells from PBMCs cultured without peptide, collected before COVID-19 vaccination. These TCRs come from a human donor who received a COVID-19 vaccine.

This sequence joins TRBV2 and TRBJ2-3; maybe TRBD1 (6 bases). The CDR3 extends over 15 amino acids. Germline values: CDR1 SNHLY, CDR2 FYNNEI. V lost 4 bases, J lost 7 bases, and 18 bases lay in between. CDR3 sequence: CASSVSRGPQNTQYF. The CDR3 nucleotides are TGTGCCAGCAGTGTATCCAGGGGACCACAAAATACGCAGTATTTT.

The V gene is TRBV19, the J gene TRBJ2-2, with D hard to call. This CDR3 is built from 15 residues. V lost 5 bases to trimming and J lost 0 bases, with 10 bases between them. Germline V gene lookup returns CDR1 LNHDA and CDR2 SQIVND (reference sequence). CDR3 protein: CASSSPGSNTGELFF. The CDR3 DNA reads TGTGCCAGTAGTTCCCCGGGTTCGAACACCGGGGAGCTGTTTTTT.

The rearrangement links TRBV18 to TRBJ1-6, with a possible D match to TRBD1 (5 bases). From germline, CDR1 is KGHSH and CDR2 LQKENI. V lost 3 bases to trimming and J lost 5 bases, with 11 bases between them. CDR3 length: 15 amino acids. Here the CDR3 reads CASSPTEADNSPLHF. As DNA, the CDR3 is TGTGCCAGCTCACCGACAGAAGCGGATAATTCACCCCTCCACTTT.

The chain recombines TRBV14 with TRBJ1-6; D is ambiguous. CDR3 length: 14 residues. Germline V CDR1 and CDR2: SGHDN, FVKESK. With 1 base removed from V and 7 bases from J, the gap between germline ends came to 8 bases. The CDR3 is CASSQGRRNSPLHF. The CDR3 DNA reads TGTGCCAGCAGCCAAGGCAGACGAAATTCACCCCTCCACTTT.

This chain joins TRBV7-3 and TRBJ2-1; 9 bases are shared with TRBD2. Germline CDR1 and CDR2: SGHTA and FQGTGA. The V and J ends lost 4 bases and 5 bases, in that order; junction bases with no gene match: 6. CDR3 length equals 15 residues. The CDR3 bases are TGTGCCAGCAGCTCGACTAGCGGTTTGAACAATGAGCAGTTCTTC. Amino acids: CASSSTSGLNNEQFF.

This clone appeared a few times. The V and J genes are TRBV5-1 and TRBJ1-6, with D possibly TRBD1 on 5 matching bases. The CDR3 is 15 residues long. Germline V gene lookup returns CDR1 SGHRS and CDR2 YFSETQ. The V end was cut by 4 bases, the J end by 12 bases, with 20 bases between. The CDR3 nucleotides are TGCGCCAGCAGCGTCGGGGATAGGGGTGGTCGACCCCTCCACTTT. Translated, it gives CASSVGDRGGRPLHF.

The chain has TRBV18 and TRBJ2-1, with a weak D call TRBD1 (6 bases). Deletions cut 0 bases from V and 4 bases from J, with 16 bases between. The CDR3 totals 17 residues. CDR1 and CDR2 from the germline V gene are KGHSH and LQKENI. Here the CDR3 reads CASSPPQGSTGYNEQFF. For the CDR3, the DNA is TGTGCCAGCTCACCACCACAGGGTTCTACAGGGTACAATGAGCAGTTCTTC.

This chain joins TRBV30 and TRBJ1-1; possibly TRBD1 for D (5 bases). Trimming took off 4 bases at V and 4 bases at J, with 7 bases between the two ends. From germline, CDR1 is GTSNPN and CDR2 SVGIG (reference sequence). The CDR3 totals 11 residues. The CDR3: CAWMRGTEAFF. The CDR3 bases are TGTGCCTGGATGAGGGGCACTGAAGCTTTCTTT.

The chain uses TRBV28 and TRBJ2-1; possibly TRBD1 for D (6 bases). The CDR3 has 17 amino acids. V dropped 6 bases and J dropped 3 bases, with 21 bases sitting between them. The V gene's germline CDR1 is MDHEN and CDR2 SYDVKM. The chain's CDR3 is CASRQGSLSGYYNEQFF. In DNA form, the CDR3 reads TGTGCCAGCAGACAGGGAAGTTTAAGTGGCTACTACAATGAGCAGTTCTTC.

The gene calls are TRBV5-1 and TRBJ2-7; D gene ambiguous. Germline assignment: CDR1 SGHRS and CDR2 YFSETQ. Trimming removed 3 bases from V and 3 bases from J, with 7 bases in between. The CDR3 is 12 residues long. The CDR3 DNA sequence: TGCGCCAGCAGCTCCGACCTCTACGAGCAGTACTTC. The encoded protein is CASSSDLYEQYF.

V is TRBV2 and J is TRBJ1-6; D uncertain. V was pared by 2 bases and J by 3 bases, with 8 bases between. CDR3 size: 15 residues. Germline values: CDR1 SNHLY, CDR2 FYNNEI. CDR3 DNA: TGTGCCAGCAGTGAACGGGGTCTCTATAATTCACCCCTCCACTTT. It yields the protein CASSERGLYNSPLHF.

The rearrangement uses TRBV28 and TRBJ2-7; TRBD1 might be the D (6 bases). Germline V lookup: CDR1 MDHEN, CDR2 SYDVKM. The V and J ends lost 6 bases and 2 bases respectively, with 8 bases between them. The CDR3 loop spans 12 amino acids. CDR3 residues: CASRRDTYEQYF. CDR3 bases: TGTGCCAGCAGAAGGGACACCTACGAGCAGTACTTC.

In its sample, this clone was seen once. The chain combines TRBV6-5 with TRBJ2-7, with 7 bases matching TRBD1. Germline V gene data show CDR1 as MNHEY and CDR2 as SVGAGI. This CDR3 spans 12 amino acids. V shed 6 bases, J shed 2 bases, and the junction held 1 base outside the gene matches. CDR3 bases: TGTGCCAGCAGCGACAGGGCCTACGAGCAGTACTTC. Encoded protein: CASSDRAYEQYF.

V usage is TRBV5-1 and J usage is TRBJ1-3; D is undetermined. This CDR3 contains 15 residues. Looked up from germline, CDR1 is SGHRS and CDR2 is YFSETQ. The V end lost 6 bases, the J end lost 0 bases, and 13 bases lay between the germline ends. The DNA of the CDR3 is TGCGCCAGCAAGGAAGTACAGAGCTCTGGAAACACCATATATTTT. Amino acid sequence: CASKEVQSSGNTIYF.

The chain links TRBV12-5 to TRBJ1-5, with 12 nucleotides matching TRBD1. CDR3 length: 18 residues. Germline values: CDR1 LGHNT, CDR2 FRNRAP. The junction had 6 bases not matched to a gene; V was cut back by 0 bases and J by 3 bases. CDR3 bases: TGTGCTAGTGGTTTGGTACTGGGACAGGGGGCCTTCAATCAGCCCCAGCATTTT. It codes for CASGLVLGQGAFNQPQHF.

The rearrangement links TRBV12-3 or TRBV12-4 to TRBJ2-7, with 7 positions matching TRBD2. The V and J ends lost 5 bases and 4 bases, in that order; junction bases with no gene match: 5. The CDR3 is made up of 13 amino acids. CDR3 residues: CASSPSGEYEQYF. DNA for the CDR3: TGTGCCAGCAGTCCTAGCGGAGAATACGAGCAGTACTTC.

The CDR3 sequence: CASSFGRVNEQYF. CDR3 DNA: TGTGCCAGCAGCTTTGGCAGGGTCAACGAGCAGTACTTC. The chain is built from TRBV7-8 and TRBJ2-7; D perhaps matches TRBD1 (5 bases). Germline CDR1 SGHVS, CDR2 FQNEAQ. The length of the CDR3 is 13 residues. V lost 3 bases and J 5 bases, leaving 11 bases between the germline ends.

The chain carries TRBV7-8 and TRBJ2-1, with D possibly TRBD2 on 6 matching bases. CDR3 length equals 15 residues. CDR1 is SGHVS and CDR2 is FQNEAQ in the germline V gene. Trimming removed 5 bases at V and 1 base at J, with 12 bases between. CDR3 sequence reads: CASSPREQSYNEQFF. DNA for the CDR3: TGTGCCAGCAGCCCCCGGGAGCAGTCCTACAATGAGCAGTTCTTC.

The V gene is TRBV19, the J gene TRBJ1-2, with 8 bases aligning to TRBD1. This CDR3 is built from 12 residues. With V trimmed by 5 bases and J by 6 bases, 2 bases remained unmatched. CDR1 is LNHDA, CDR2 SQIVND, per germline (reference sequence). The CDR3: CASSSTGDGYTF. The CDR3 DNA reads as TGTGCCAGTAGTTCGACAGGGGATGGCTACACCTTC.

V gene TRBV6-5 combines with J gene TRBJ2-2; D unclear. V was cut by 7 bases and J by 0 bases, with 12 bases left in between. The CDR3 runs to 15 residues. Germline CDR1 reads MNHEY; CDR2 reads SVGAGI. The CDR3 sequence is CASTSLGPNTGELFF. DNA of the CDR3: TGTGCCAGCACCTCCCTGGGTCCGAACACCGGGGAGCTGTTTTTT.

This clone was counted only a few times. The chain recombines TRBV4-2 with TRBJ1-5; TRBD1 is a possible D gene (5 bases). V lost 4 bases to trimming and J lost 3 bases, with 13 bases between them. The CDR3 extends over 15 amino acids. The germline V gene has CDR1 LGHNA and CDR2 YNFKEQ. The CDR3 loop reads CASSPSQAYNQPQHF. The DNA of the CDR3 is TGTGCCAGCAGCCCCTCACAGGCTTACAATCAGCCCCAGCATTTT.

The chain joins TRBV7-9 to TRBJ2-1, with 8 nucleotides matching TRBD1. This CDR3 comprises 15 residues. Germline CDR1 is SEHNR and CDR2 is FQNEAQ (reference sequence). The V gene end was trimmed by 5 bases and the J gene end by 8 bases; junction bases not matched to a gene: 11. The CDR3, as DNA: TGTGCCAGCAGCCCCGGGACAGGAGATTATGATGAGCAGTTCTTC. Translating it yields CASSPGTGDYDEQFF. The full variable domain, in which reference TRBV7-9 and TRBJ2-1 provide the parts outside the CDR3, is DTGVSQNPRHKITKRGQNVTFRCDPISEHNRLYWYRQTLGQGPEFLTYFQNEAQLEKSRLLSDRFSAERPKGSFSTLEIQRTEQGDSAMYLCASSPGTGDYDEQFFGPGTRLTVL.

The chain recombines TRBV2 with TRBJ1-3, with TRBD1 identical over 7 bases. This CDR3 is built from 12 residues. Germline V gene data show CDR1 as SNHLY and CDR2 as FYNNEI. V trimming: 8 bases; J trimming: 6 bases; junction bases outside the gene matches: 4. Here the CDR3 reads CASSTGVNTIYF. DNA of the CDR3: TGTGCCAGCTCTACAGGGGTAAACACCATATATTTT.

This rearrangement joins TRBV9 to TRBJ2-3, with 12 nucleotides matching TRBD2. CDR1 and CDR2 from the germline V gene are SGDLS and YYNGEE. With V trimmed by 4 bases and J by 6 bases, 6 bases remained unmatched. CDR3 size: 15 residues. CDR3 in DNA: TGTGCCAGCAGCCCTAGACTAGCGGGAGCGGATACGCAGTATTTT. Its protein is CASSPRLAGADTQYF.

This clone was counted a few times. V gene TRBV5-4 combines with J gene TRBJ2-5; 9 nucleotides agree with TRBD1. V lost 7 bases to trimming and J lost 4 bases; unmatched junction nucleotides: 17. Germline CDR1 SGHNT, CDR2 YYREEE (reference sequence). The CDR3 contains 17 residues. DNA for the CDR3: TGTGCCAGCGGCCCTTCGACCGGACAGGGGAAGCGAGAGACCCAGTACTTC. Translation gives CASGPSTGQGKRETQYF.

The rearrangement links TRBV5-5 to TRBJ1-1, with 7 positions matching TRBD1. In germline, CDR1 is SGHKS, CDR2 YYEKEE (reference sequence). Trimming at V came to 4 bases and at J to 7 bases, leaving 10 bases not matched to a gene. The CDR3 sequence is 14 residues long. CDR3 region: CASSRTTGTLEAFF. The CDR3 bases are TGTGCCAGCAGCCGAACGACAGGGACTCTTGAAGCTTTCTTT.

The CDR3 sequence is CASSFHTGAISGNTIYF. Written as DNA, the CDR3 is TGTGCCAGCAGTTTCCACACAGGGGCCATCTCTGGAAACACCATATATTTT. The chain couples TRBV28 to TRBJ1-3; 7 nucleotides agree with TRBD1. This CDR3 is built from 17 residues. Trimming cost V 3 bases and J 0 bases; bases outside gene matches: 8. The germline V gene encodes CDR1 MDHEN and CDR2 SYDVKM. Combining the CDR3 with reference TRBV28 and TRBJ1-3 gives the whole variable domain DVKVTQSSRYLVKRTGEKVFLECVQDMDHENMFWYRQDPGLGLRLIYFSYDVKMKEKGDIPEGYSVSREKKERFSLILESASTNQTSMYLCASSFHTGAISGNTIYFGEGSWLTVV.

This clone appeared a few times. V gene TRBV4-1 combines with J gene TRBJ1-4; TRBD1 is a possible D gene (6 bases). This CDR3 comprises 16 residues. Germline V gives CDR1 MGHRA, CDR2 YSYEKL. V was cut by 2 bases and J by 4 bases, with 14 bases left in between. The CDR3 loop is CASSQIEKGGNEKLFF. In DNA, the CDR3 is TGCGCCAGCAGCCAAATTGAGAAAGGGGGTAATGAAAAACTGTTTTTT.

This chain uses TRBV5-4 with TRBJ1-2; D remains unclear. This CDR3 region has 15 residues. Germline values: CDR1 SGHNT, CDR2 YYREEE (reference sequence). With 4 bases removed from V and 0 bases from J, the gap between germline ends came to 13 bases. The chain's CDR3 is CASSRSTFTNYGYTF. The CDR3 bases are TGTGCCAGCAGCAGGTCAACCTTTACTAACTATGGCTACACCTTC. Looking up the rest from reference TRBV5-4 and TRBJ1-2 gives the full variable domain: ETGVTQSPTHLIKTRGQQVTLRCSSQSGHNTVSWYQQALGQGPQFIFQYYREEENGRGNFPPRFSGLQFPNYSSELNVNALELDDSALYLCASSRSTFTNYGYTFGSGTRLTVV.